This T cell receptor (beta chain) derives from a study of blood T cells in healthy people across ages. The sample holds a few counts of this clonotype. No antigen is known for it. This CDR3 has 13 residues. Trimming stripped 6 bases from V and 0 bases from J, with 11 bases between. Germline loops: CDR1 DFQATT, CDR2 SNEGSKA (reference sequence). Primed by a sample-barcoded 5' primer and a J-beta primer mix, a second PCR proceeded for 7 to 11 cycles. From the 5' RACE reads, TCRdb called clonotypes with MiXCR, one entry per CDR3 protein. Here the sample spans some 640,000 distinct CDR3 sequences, 25% to 35% being singletons. General observations from the study: While age rose, TCR beta diversity per million T cells dropped in a roughly linear way.

The sequenced sample consisted of blood. The source is a woman older than 75 in good health. V usage is TRBV20-1 and J usage is TRBJ1-1; D gene ambiguous. DNA of the CDR3: TGCAGTGCCAGACCGCAGGTGAACACTGAAGCTTTCTTT. It specifies CSARPQVNTEAFF.